This TCR beta chain was recovered during a study of cytomegalovirus exposure and HLA in healthy donors. Study conclusions and caveats: Highly shared variants forming one cluster were likely a sequencing artifact. More clonal expansion characterized HLA-associated TCR beta chains than equally common others in a later analysis. Listed as cytomegalovirus-associated were 170 or so TCR beta chains.

In the case of this clone: Its specificity is unknown.

Primers for the PCR totalled 60 Vbeta and 13 Jbeta. TCRdb keeps only in-frame clones here, not all; method: immunoSEQ multiplex PCR. The sample contains approximately 160,000 clones, approximately 71% of which appear only once. Trimming took 4 bases from V and 3 from J, leaving 12 bases between them. Germline V CDR1 and CDR2: LNHDA, SQIVND (reference sequence). The CDR3 runs to 15 residues. The gene calls are TRBV19 and TRBJ2-2; D is possibly TRBD2 (5 bases). Sequencing input: PBMCs. The TCR sequence derives from a male donor in good health and CMV-seronegative. The DNA for the CDR3 is TGTGCCAGTAGTAGTCTAGCCGGGTACACCGGGGAGCTGTTTTTT. Amino acid sequence: CASSSLAGYTGELFF. Drawing the rest from reference TRBV19 and TRBJ2-2, the complete variable domain is DGGITQSPKYLFRKEGQNVTLSCEQNLNHDAMYWYRQDPGQGLRLIYYSQIVNDFQKGDIAEGYSVSREKKESFPLTVTSAQKNPTAFYLCASSSLAGYTGELFFGEGSRLTVL.